What follows describes a single TCR beta chain. The assay was immunoSEQ multiplex PCR, and TCRdb's table has in-frame clones only and misses some. The sample consists of approximately 270,000 clones, approximately 85% of them appearing once. This record belongs to a study of blood T cell repertoires in COVID-19. The junction had 14 bases not matched to a gene; V was cut back by 5 bases and J by 7 bases. Germline V CDR1 and CDR2: MNHEY, SVGEGT. The CDR3 length is 17 residues. Material: PBMCs or T cells enriched from blood (not recorded which). This chain connects TRBV6-2 or TRBV6-3 to TRBJ1-6; 7 bases line up with TRBD1. This receptor was identified in a woman aged 30 to 39 who had recovered from COVID-19. CDR3 amino acids: CASSHGGGGTANSPLHF. The CDR3 DNA sequence: TGTGCCAGCAGTCACGGAGGTGGTGGGACAGCAAATTCACCCCTCCACTTT.